These 28 T cell receptor beta chains were all obtained from the same sample, sequenced in a study of blood T cell repertoires in COVID-19. The repertoire was sequenced with immunoSEQ multiplex PCR; TCRdb's copy has only in-frame clones and lacks some. The sample records about 300,000 clones, 85% to 90% being singletons. The sequencing input was PBMCs or T cells enriched from blood (not recorded which). These TCRs come from a young man who had recovered from COVID-19.

The chain links TRBV28 to TRBJ2-7; 9 bases match TRBD1. V lost 4 bases and J lost 2; bases outside the gene matches: 9. CDR3 length: 16 amino acids. The germline CDR1 and CDR2 sequences are MDHEN and SYDVKM. The CDR3 region is CASSSIQGAGTYEQYF. The CDR3 nucleotides read TGTGCCAGCAGTTCTATACAGGGGGCCGGGACCTACGAGCAGTACTTC.

The rearrangement uses TRBV5-1 and TRBJ2-1; 10 bases fit TRBD1. The trim removed 7 bases at V and 10 bases at J, leaving 14 bases unmatched. CDR3 length: 15 residues. Germline V gene lookup returns CDR1 SGHRS and CDR2 YFSETQ. The CDR3 region is CASAGGTGDLREQFF. In DNA, the CDR3 is TGCGCCAGCGCCGGCGGGACAGGGGATCTTCGAGAGCAGTTCTTC.

The J gene is TRBJ1-4, the V gene TRBV19, with a weak D call TRBD1 (5 bases). V lost 5 bases and J lost 6, with 16 bases in between. Germline CDR1 and CDR2: LNHDA and SQIVND (reference sequence). The CDR3 spans 15 residues. The CDR3 spells CASSPRQRGYEKLFF. CDR3 bases: TGTGCCAGTAGTCCTCGACAGAGAGGATATGAAAAACTGTTTTTT.

The chain links TRBV7-2 to TRBJ2-2; 7 bases are shared with TRBD1. Germline V CDR1 and CDR2: SGHTA, FQGNSA. V shed 4 bases, J shed 1 base, and the junction held 6 bases outside the gene matches. This CDR3 has 16 residues. DNA of the CDR3: TGTGCCAGCAGCTATACGACAGGGCGGAACACCGGGGAGCTGTTTTTT. Protein product: CASSYTTGRNTGELFF. Variable domain in full (rest from reference TRBV7-2 and TRBJ2-2): GAGVSQSPSNKVTEKGKDVELRCDPISGHTALYWYRQSLGQGLEFLIYFQGNSAPDKSGLPSDRFSAERTGGSVSTLTIQRTQQEDSAVYLCASSYTTGRNTGELFFGEGSRLTVL.

The chain has TRBV3-1 (or the pseudogene TRBV3-2) and TRBJ1-1; D not resolved. CDR3 length: 14 residues. Deletions cut 1 base from V and 0 bases from J, with 6 bases between. From germline, CDR1 is LGHDT and CDR2 YNNKEL (reference sequence). CDR3 nucleotides: TGTGCCAGCAGCCAAGTTCTCCTGAACACTGAAGCTTTCTTT. Its translation is CASSQVLLNTEAFF.

V usage is TRBV7-9 and J usage is TRBJ2-5; D perhaps matches TRBD1 (5 bases). Trimming stripped 1 base from V and 4 bases from J, with 7 bases between. CDR3 length: 13 residues. CDR1 is SEHNR, CDR2 FQNEAQ, per germline (reference sequence). The CDR3 region is CASSLGGSETQYF. In DNA, the CDR3 is TGTGCCAGCAGCTTAGGGGGCTCAGAGACCCAGTACTTC.

The J gene is TRBJ1-1, the V gene TRBV6-5; TRBD1 is a possible D gene (6 bases). The CDR3 has 12 amino acids. V was trimmed by 7 bases and J by 4 bases, leaving 10 bases between them. Germline V gene sequence: CDR1 MNHEY, CDR2 SVGAGI. CDR3 sequence: CASTRGTTEAFF. The CDR3 nucleotides are TGTGCCAGCACCAGGGGCACCACTGAAGCTTTCTTT.

CDR3 DNA: TGTGCCAGCAGTCCGGCCCCAGGGAGCAATCAGCCCCAGCATTTT. Encoded protein: CASSPAPGSNQPQHF. The chain employs TRBV6-5 and TRBJ1-5; a weak D match, TRBD1 (5 bases). V lost 5 bases to trimming and J lost 1 base, with 12 bases between them. The CDR3 has 15 residues. Germline V gene lookup returns CDR1 MNHEY and CDR2 SVGAGI.

The chain combines TRBV11-1 with TRBJ2-5; the D gene is possibly TRBD2 (5 bases). Per the germline V gene, CDR1 is SGHAT and CDR2 is FQDESV (reference sequence). The CDR3 extends over 14 amino acids. Trimming pared 5 bases from V and 2 bases from J, leaving 12 bases between. In nucleotides, the CDR3 is TGTGCCAGCAGCCCAGGAGCGGCTCAAGAGACCCAGTACTTC. This sequence encodes CASSPGAAQETQYF.

V gene TRBV9 combines with J gene TRBJ2-1; TRBD1 matches 12 bases. Losses at the gene ends were 0 bases for V and 7 bases for J; bases not matched to a gene: 14. The CDR3 loop spans 19 amino acids. CDR1 is SGDLS, CDR2 YYNGEE, per germline. The CDR3 loop reads CASSVGWTKGTGGRNEQFF. The DNA of the CDR3 is TGTGCCAGCAGCGTAGGGTGGACTAAAGGGACAGGGGGCCGAAATGAGCAGTTCTTC.

V usage is TRBV11-2 and J usage is TRBJ1-6, with a weak D call TRBD1 (6 bases). CDR3 size: 14 residues. Germline CDR1 and CDR2: SGHAT and FQNNGV. Trimming took off 3 bases at V and 9 bases at J, with 12 bases between the two ends. This CDR3 is CASSFSQGGSPLHF. The CDR3 DNA is TGTGCCAGCAGCTTCTCACAGGGTGGTTCACCCCTCCACTTT. Drawing the rest from reference TRBV11-2 and TRBJ1-6, the complete variable domain is EAGVAQSPRYKIIEKRQSVAFWCNPISGHATLYWYQQILGQGPKLLIQFQNNGVVDDSQLPKDRFSAERLKGVDSTLKIQPAKLEDSAVYLCASSFSQGGSPLHFGNGTRLTVT.

The rearrangement joins TRBV6-5 to TRBJ2-7; the D is unclear. Germline loops: CDR1 MNHEY, CDR2 SVGAGI. The CDR3 length is 11 residues. V was cut by 5 bases and J by 3 bases, with 5 bases left in between. This CDR3 is CASSNIYEQYF. CDR3 DNA: TGTGCCAGCAGTAATATCTACGAGCAGTACTTC.

This clone was picked up a small number of times. The chain has TRBV2 and TRBJ1-5, with D possibly being TRBD1 (5 bases). The CDR3 extends over 12 amino acids. CDR1 is SNHLY and CDR2 is FYNNEI in the germline V gene. V was cut by 6 bases and J by 5 bases, with 8 bases left in between. The CDR3 spells CASSTGYQPQHF. In DNA, the CDR3 is TGTGCCAGCAGCACAGGATATCAGCCCCAGCATTTT.

This clone was detected once. V usage is TRBV6-1 and J usage is TRBJ2-7, with a possible D match to TRBD2 (5 bases). The CDR3 is 17 amino acids. V was clipped by 4 bases and J by 0 bases, with 19 bases between them. Looked up from germline, CDR1 is MNHNS and CDR2 is SASEGT. Here the CDR3 reads CASSATGLVLSSYEQYF. The CDR3 DNA sequence: TGTGCCAGCAGTGCTACCGGACTGGTTTTGAGCTCCTACGAGCAGTACTTC.

This sequence joins TRBV7-9 and TRBJ2-5; maybe TRBD2 (6 bases). Trimming took 3 bases from V and 6 from J, leaving 14 bases between them. The CDR3 loop spans 14 amino acids. CDR1 and CDR2 from the germline V gene are SEHNR and FQNEAQ (reference sequence). The CDR3 DNA reads TGTGCCAGCAGCTTCCCCACGGAGGGCCAGACCCAGTACTTC. Translation: CASSFPTEGQTQYF.

The sample holds one count of this clone. This chain uses TRBV11-3 with TRBJ2-5; the D gene is possibly TRBD2 (5 bases). Trimming cost V 1 base and J 2 bases, with 14 bases left between them. Germline assignment: CDR1 SGHNT and CDR2 YENEEA. This CDR3 has 16 residues. CDR3 amino acids: CASSLAKWGEQETQYF. In DNA, the CDR3 is TGTGCCAGCAGCTTAGCTAAATGGGGAGAACAAGAGACCCAGTACTTC.

The chain links TRBV5-4 to TRBJ2-5; possible D gene TRBD2, 6 bases. The CDR3 loop spans 14 amino acids. Germline V gives CDR1 SGHNT, CDR2 YYREEE (reference sequence). Between the trimmed V and J ends, which lost 2 bases and 5 bases, there was a span of 13 bases. The CDR3 spells CASSLRRDAETQYF. The CDR3 coding sequence is TGTGCCAGCAGCTTAAGGAGGGACGCGGAGACCCAGTACTTC.

A few counts support this clone. The chain couples TRBV30 to TRBJ1-5; weak D call: TRBD1 (5 bases). CDR3 length: 14 amino acids. Per germline, CDR1 GTSNPN and CDR2 SVGIG (reference sequence). Trimming removed 3 bases from V and 5 bases from J, with 14 bases in between. The CDR3 DNA sequence: TGTGCCTGGAGCGTCCTTTGGGGGGATCAGCCCCAGCATTTT. Its protein product is CAWSVLWGDQPQHF.

The chain employs TRBV18 and TRBJ2-3, with D perhaps TRBD1 (5 bases). Germline V CDR1 and CDR2: KGHSH, LQKENI. The CDR3 is made up of 14 amino acids. V lost 3 bases and J 3 bases, leaving 10 bases between the germline ends. CDR3 nucleotide sequence: TGTGCCAGCTCACCTCCAGGGAAGACAGATACGCAGTATTTT. Its protein is CASSPPGKTDTQYF.

The CDR3 bases are TGTGCCAGCAGTGACGGACAGGGTAGAACTAATGAAAAACTGTTTTTT. Its translation: CASSDGQGRTNEKLFF. The chain combines TRBV6-1 with TRBJ1-4, with 8 nucleotides matching TRBD1. Germline CDR1 and CDR2: MNHNS and SASEGT. V shed 3 bases and J 1 base; nucleotides not matched to a gene: 4. CDR3 length equals 16 residues.

This sequence joins TRBV23-1 and TRBJ2-7; TRBD2 might be the D (5 bases). TRBV23-1 is an ORF, and what it does is uncertain. The CDR3 is made up of 13 amino acids. The V end was cut by 9 bases, the J end by 3 bases, with 15 bases between. As DNA, the CDR3 is TGCGCCAGTCATCCCGGGGAAAGCTACGAGCAGTACTTC. Its translation: CASHPGESYEQYF.

The rearrangement links TRBV5-1 to TRBJ2-4, with D tentatively TRBD1 (5 bases). V dropped 2 bases and J dropped 5 bases, with 11 bases sitting between them. This CDR3 comprises 14 residues. From germline, CDR1 is SGHRS and CDR2 YFSETQ. The CDR3, as DNA: TGCGCCAGCAGCTTTCAGGGTGGCGAAAACATTCAGTACTTC. This encodes CASSFQGGENIQYF.

Concerning this clone: The sample has other DNA sequences that encode this CDR3 too. This rearrangement joins TRBV27 to TRBJ2-3; D gene uncertain. The CDR3 runs to 14 residues. Germline values: CDR1 MNHEY, CDR2 SMNVEV (reference sequence). Trimming left V 0 bases short and J 1 base short, with 5 bases between. Written as DNA, the CDR3 is TGTGCCAGCAGTTTATCCGCGGGCACAGATACGCAGTATTTT. Encoded protein: CASSLSAGTDTQYF.

V and J are TRBV3-1 (or the pseudogene TRBV3-2) and TRBJ2-2; maybe TRBD2 (5 bases). The CDR3 extends over 15 amino acids. V shed 4 bases and J shed 5 bases, with 14 bases lying between them. Germline values: CDR1 LGHDT, CDR2 YNNKEL (reference sequence). Here the CDR3 reads CASSPTTLGTGELFF. The CDR3 DNA follows: TGTGCCAGCAGCCCGACTACTTTGGGGACCGGGGAGCTGTTTTTT.

This clone was picked up one time. This chain uses TRBV4-1 with TRBJ1-1, with D possibly TRBD1 on 6 matching bases. Trimming pared 0 bases from V and 1 base from J, leaving 12 bases between. The CDR3 extends over 16 amino acids. Germline-derived CDR1 and CDR2 are MGHRA and YSYEKL. DNA of the CDR3: TGCGCCAGCAGCCAAGATTATGGGACAAAGAACACTGAAGCTTTCTTT. It is translated as CASSQDYGTKNTEAFF.

In this sample, this clone turned up a few times. CDR3 sequence (DNA): TGCGCCAGCAGCTTGGGACAGGGGGAGGACTATGGCTACACCTTC. It encodes CASSLGQGEDYGYTF. The chain links TRBV5-1 to TRBJ1-2, with 9 bases lining up with TRBD1. CDR3 length: 15 residues. Germline V gene data show CDR1 as SGHRS and CDR2 as YFSETQ. J gave up 3 bases and V 0 bases, and 3 bases lay outside the gene matches.

This sequence joins TRBV5-1 and TRBJ2-3; no firm D call. The ends were cut back, 1 base at V and 5 bases at J, with 11 bases in the middle. The CDR3 totals 14 residues. Looked up from germline, CDR1 is SGHRS and CDR2 is YFSETQ. CDR3 nucleotides: TGCGCCAGCAGCTTGTCCTCCTCGGGAGATACGCAGTATTTT. This encodes CASSLSSSGDTQYF.

The chain links TRBV2 to TRBJ2-7, with D maybe TRBD1 (5 bases). The CDR3 runs to 15 residues. The germline V and J ends were trimmed by 4 bases and 1 base, with 14 bases remaining between them. Germline CDR1 is SNHLY and CDR2 is FYNNEI. In DNA, the CDR3 is TGTGCCAGCAGTGGAATTAAGGGGCTATCCTACGAGCAGTACTTC. Translated: CASSGIKGLSYEQYF.